The 28 T cell receptor beta chains listed next were all sequenced from one sample in a study of T-cell memory formation after mild COVID-19. TCRdb re-called the 5' RACE reads through MiXCR, storing one row per CDR3 protein. Among 170,000 or so distinct CDR3 sequences listed, about a fifth were seen once. The sequencing sample was made of PBMCs or a T cell subset sorted from them (not recorded which). These receptors were collected from an adult woman who had mild COVID-19 (a few samples of this study predate the infection). Cell type and time point are not known.

The rearrangement uses TRBV7-9 and TRBJ2-1, with 9 bases that match TRBD1. The CDR3 consists of 16 residues. The germline gives CDR1 SEHNR, CDR2 FQNEAQ (reference sequence). J gave up 3 bases and V 5 bases, and 8 bases lay outside the gene matches. As DNA, the CDR3 is TGTGCCAGCAGCCCCGAAACAGGGGGCGTCTACAATGAGCAGTTCTTC. Its translation is CASSPETGGVYNEQFF.

This chain connects TRBV9 to TRBJ2-7; TRBD1 or TRBD2 may be the D gene (5 bases each). The CDR3 runs 15 residues. Germline V gives CDR1 SGDLS, CDR2 YYNGEE. The V end was cut by 0 bases, the J end by 4 bases, with 14 bases between. The CDR3 coding sequence is TGTGCCAGCAGCGTAGCAGGGTGGGACGAATACGAGCAGTACTTC. This gives the protein CASSVAGWDEYEQYF.

The J gene is TRBJ2-2, the V gene TRBV4-1, with D possibly being TRBD1 (6 bases). Germline CDR1 is MGHRA and CDR2 is YSYEKL. The CDR3 length is 15 residues. V was shortened by 1 base and J by 2 bases, with 8 bases between the two germline ends. The CDR3 protein is CASSQAGANTGELFF. In nucleotides, the CDR3 is TGCGCCAGCAGCCAAGCAGGGGCCAACACCGGGGAGCTGTTTTTT.

This clonotype was recorded a few times. The chain is built from TRBV7-9 and TRBJ2-1, with D possibly TRBD2 on 6 matching bases. Germline V lookup: CDR1 SEHNR, CDR2 FQNEAQ (reference sequence). CDR3 length equals 16 residues. Trimming took 2 bases from V and 6 from J, leaving 17 bases between them. The CDR3 nucleotides read TGTGCCAGCAGCTTACTTACGGGGGTTTTTAGCAATGAGCAGTTCTTC. Translated: CASSLLTGVFSNEQFF.

CDR3 amino acids: CSAQTGPTINEQFF. In nucleotides, the CDR3 is TGCAGTGCTCAAACGGGCCCCACCATCAATGAGCAGTTCTTC. J is TRBJ2-1 and V is TRBV20-1; D gene uncertain. V dropped 5 bases and J dropped 6 bases, with 17 bases sitting between them. Germline CDR1 DFQATT, CDR2 SNEGSKA (reference sequence). This CDR3 contains 14 residues.

This clonotype was recorded a few times. The chain carries TRBV12-3 or TRBV12-4 and TRBJ1-5; D not certain. V dropped 3 bases and J dropped 5 bases, with 5 bases sitting between them. This CDR3 region has 12 residues. The chain's CDR3 is CASSFGYQPQHF. CDR3 sequence (DNA): TGTGCCAGCAGTTTTGGGTATCAGCCCCAGCATTTT.

In this sample, this clonotype turned up a few times. The V gene is TRBV7-9, the J gene TRBJ2-3, with no clear D. CDR1 and CDR2 from the germline V gene are SEHNR and FQNEAQ (reference sequence). This CDR3 is 16 amino acids long. Trimming took off 2 bases at V and 1 base at J, with 13 bases between the two ends. The CDR3, as DNA: TGTGCCAGCAGCTTAAGGGTGGCCAGCGGCACAGATACGCAGTATTTT. It encodes CASSLRVASGTDTQYF.

V and J are TRBV5-1 and TRBJ2-1; TRBD1 is a possible D gene (5 bases). V gave up 0 bases and J gave up 4 bases, with 11 bases separating them. The CDR3 consists of 15 residues. Looked up from germline, CDR1 is SGHRS and CDR2 is YFSETQ. The DNA for the CDR3 is TGCGCCAGCAGCTTGGGACAGAACACTTACAATGAGCAGTTCTTC. It specifies CASSLGQNTYNEQFF.

The chain has TRBV12-3 or TRBV12-4 and TRBJ1-1; no definite D call. Trimming cost V 8 bases and J 5 bases, with 9 bases left between them. This CDR3 comprises 11 residues. The CDR3 DNA follows: TGTGCCAGCTCTGACGGAACTGAAGCTTTCTTT. Translation: CASSDGTEAFF.

This clonotype was seen more than once but under ten times. V usage is TRBV12-3 or TRBV12-4 and J usage is TRBJ2-3; D gene ambiguous. Between the trimmed V and J ends, which lost 6 bases and 4 bases, there was a span of 23 bases. CDR3 size: 17 residues. The CDR3 coding sequence is TGTGCCAGCAGGACTTCAGCTCGGGTAGCCACCTCAGATACGCAGTATTTT. It specifies CASRTSARVATSDTQYF.

The chain recombines TRBV19 with TRBJ2-2; D ambiguous. V shed 5 bases and J shed 6 bases, with 10 bases lying between them. Per the germline V gene, CDR1 is LNHDA and CDR2 is SQIVND (reference sequence). The CDR3 has 13 residues. Here the CDR3 DNA reads TGTGCCAGTAGTCCCCTTGCGGCCGGGGAGCTGTTTTTT. Residues: CASSPLAAGELFF.

V usage is TRBV6-5 and J usage is TRBJ1-1; 11 bases are a match to TRBD1. Germline CDR1 MNHEY, CDR2 SVGAGI. The CDR3 has 15 residues. The V and J ends lost 4 bases and 4 bases, in that order; junction bases with no gene match: 5. In DNA form, the CDR3 reads TGTGCCAGCAGTTCCGGACAGGGGGCGATCACTGAAGCTTTCTTT. Its protein product is CASSSGQGAITEAFF.

This chain links TRBV11-3 with TRBJ1-1, with 7 bases identical to TRBD1. The germline CDR1 and CDR2 sequences are SGHNT and YENEEA. The ends lost 5 bases at V and 7 bases at J; junction bases unmatched: 10. The CDR3 is made up of 14 amino acids. CDR3 nucleotide sequence: TGTGCCAGCAGCGTGGCCGGGGACAGCATTGAAGCTTTCTTT. Its translation is CASSVAGDSIEAFF.

The rearrangement links TRBV27 to TRBJ2-1; 9 bases are a match to TRBD1. The CDR3 has 15 amino acids. CDR1 is MNHEY and CDR2 is SMNVEV in the germline V gene (reference sequence). V lost 7 bases and J lost 2; bases outside the gene matches: 6. The CDR3 sequence: CASTPGTGPYNEQFF. In DNA form, the CDR3 reads TGTGCCAGCACACCCGGGACAGGGCCCTACAATGAGCAGTTCTTC.

The rearrangement uses TRBV4-1 and TRBJ2-7, with D maybe TRBD1 (7 bases). Trimming left V 0 bases short and J 3 bases short, with 12 bases between. The CDR3 has 15 amino acids. CDR1 and CDR2 from the germline V gene are MGHRA and YSYEKL. CDR3 sequence: CASSQEGQGGYEQYF. The CDR3 DNA follows: TGCGCCAGCAGCCAAGAGGGCCAGGGGGGCTACGAGCAGTACTTC.

The chain couples TRBV5-1 to TRBJ2-1; 7 nucleotides align to TRBD2. The germline V gene encodes CDR1 SGHRS and CDR2 YFSETQ. This CDR3 has 13 residues. J lost 10 bases, V lost 3 bases, and 7 bases had no gene match. The CDR3 DNA follows: TGCGCCAGCAGCTGGACTAGTAACTGGGAGCAGTTCTTC. This encodes CASSWTSNWEQFF.

The V gene is TRBV24-1, the J gene TRBJ2-5; D unclear. V shed 3 bases and J shed 9 bases, with 19 bases lying between them. CDR1 and CDR2 (germline): KGHDR, SFDVKD. The CDR3 consists of 15 residues. The CDR3 spells CATSDTNLGQDSQYF. DNA for the CDR3: TGTGCCACCAGTGATACTAATCTCGGGCAGGATTCCCAGTACTTC.

This clonotype was observed once. V gene TRBV29-1 combines with J gene TRBJ1-1, with 10 bases that match TRBD1. V shed 7 bases and J 5 bases; nucleotides not matched to a gene: 4. Per the germline V gene, CDR1 is SQVTM and CDR2 is ANQGSEA. This CDR3 is 12 amino acids long. DNA for the CDR3: TGCAGCGACCTGGGACAGGGGACTGAAGCTTTCTTT. It is translated as CSDLGQGTEAFF.

The chain links TRBV29-1 to TRBJ1-2, with D hard to call. Trimming cost V 7 bases and J 3 bases, with 15 bases left between them. The CDR3 has 13 amino acids. Germline V lookup: CDR1 SQVTM, CDR2 ANQGSEA. In nucleotides, the CDR3 is TGCAGCGCACCTCTTGACGGACACTATGGCTACACCTTC. It translates to CSAPLDGHYGYTF. The variable domain in full, completed from reference TRBV29-1 and TRBJ1-2, reads SAVISQKPSRDICQRGTSLTIQCQVDSQVTMMFWYRQQPGQSLTLIATANQGSEATYESGFVIDKFPISRPNLTFSTLTVSNMSPEDSSIYLCSAPLDGHYGYTFGSGTRLTVV.

This clonotype was recorded at least ten times. This chain links TRBV7-9 with TRBJ2-7; no clear D. CDR1 and CDR2 (germline): SEHNR, FQNEAQ (reference sequence). V was clipped by 3 bases and J by 2 bases, with 11 bases between them. The CDR3 contains 14 residues. The CDR3 protein is CASSFAGPTYEQYF. As DNA, the CDR3 is TGTGCCAGCAGCTTTGCCGGGCCGACCTACGAGCAGTACTTC.

This clonotype showed up many times. The V call is TRBV12-3 or TRBV12-4, the J call TRBJ2-3; D gene ambiguous. There are 11 residues in the CDR3. V lost 3 bases to trimming and J lost 4 bases, with 2 bases between them. The CDR3 coding sequence is TGTGCCAGCAGTTTCGCAGATACGCAGTATTTT. Translating gives CASSFADTQYF.

This chain joins TRBV25-1 and TRBJ1-1; the D gene is possibly TRBD1 (6 bases). V dropped 2 bases and J dropped 1 base, with 17 bases sitting between them. In germline, CDR1 is MGHDK, CDR2 SYGVNS. The CDR3 spans 17 residues. The CDR3 region is CASSEIYTSQGNTEAFF. The CDR3 DNA is TGTGCCAGCAGTGAAATATACACCTCACAGGGGAACACTGAAGCTTTCTTT.

The sample holds one count of this clonotype. V and J are TRBV28 and TRBJ2-7, with D maybe TRBD1 (6 bases). Per germline, CDR1 MDHEN and CDR2 SYDVKM. The CDR3 extends over 13 amino acids. V was shortened by 3 bases and J by 6 bases, with 12 bases between the two germline ends. Here the CDR3 reads CASSFRGTGEQYF. CDR3 sequence (DNA): TGTGCCAGCAGTTTTAGGGGGACGGGCGAGCAGTACTTC.

The rearrangement joins TRBV12-3 or TRBV12-4 to TRBJ2-1; perhaps TRBD1 as D (5 bases). Trimming stripped 3 bases from V and 2 bases from J, with 11 bases between. The CDR3 has 15 residues. The CDR3: CASSFGRDTYNEQFF. The CDR3 bases are TGTGCCAGCAGTTTTGGCAGGGATACCTACAATGAGCAGTTCTTC.

The V call is TRBV19, the J call TRBJ2-1; D unclear. Trimming removed 5 bases at V and 12 bases at J, with 11 bases between. The CDR3 length is 11 residues. Germline CDR1 is LNHDA and CDR2 is SQIVND (reference sequence). The DNA of the CDR3 is TGTGCCAGTAGTTCCTGGACGGGGCAGTTCTTC. Translating gives CASSSWTGQFF.

The rearrangement links TRBV7-9 to TRBJ2-1, with TRBD2 matching over 14 bases. CDR3 length: 17 amino acids. Germline V CDR1 and CDR2: SEHNR, FQNEAQ (reference sequence). Losses at the gene ends were 7 bases for V and 8 bases for J; bases not matched to a gene: 13. The CDR3 reads CASNPPSGTSGSHEQFF. CDR3 DNA sequence: TGTGCCAGCAACCCTCCCTCGGGGACTAGCGGGAGTCATGAGCAGTTCTTC.

This clonotype turned up a few times. The chain joins TRBV27 to TRBJ2-3; D is uncertain. CDR1 MNHEY and CDR2 SMNVEV come from the germline V gene (reference sequence). V gave up 4 bases and J gave up 0 bases, with 11 bases separating them. The CDR3 totals 15 residues. The CDR3, as DNA: TGTGCCAGCAGTTACGGTCGCTCTAGCACAGATACGCAGTATTTT. Translated: CASSYGRSSTDTQYF.

The table lists this clonotype with a few counts. V usage is TRBV5-5 and J usage is TRBJ2-7, with 7 bases lining up with TRBD1. The CDR3 sequence is 14 residues long. After removal of 4 bases from V and 1 base from J, the junction contained 5 bases not matched to a gene. Looked up from germline, CDR1 is SGHKS and CDR2 is YYEKEE (reference sequence). The CDR3 here is CASSLPQGSYEQYF. In DNA, the CDR3 is TGTGCCAGCAGCCTCCCACAGGGGTCCTACGAGCAGTACTTC.